The T cell receptor (beta chain) under discussion was sequenced for a study of human T cells and chemical hapten exposure. Whole-study context: The study sensitized with 2% DPC on a 2 cm by 2 cm patch of upper inner arm skin. Patch tests containing 0.01% DPC, applied to the upper back, were read at 6 days.

Individual cDNA molecules (in the library) carried attached unique molecular identifiers. In the original workflow: Counts of TCRs in each sample centred on a median of about 96,000 and extended from approximately 25,000 to 650,000. TCRdb independently ran MiXCR on the RACE reads; one entry per CDR3 protein. For this entry, the V and J calls and clone size follow TCRdb and not the study's own pipeline. In the table there are 150,000 or so distinct CDR3 sequences, more than 12% of which are singletons. The length of the CDR3 is 14 residues. V lost 3 bases to trimming and J lost 8 bases, with 14 bases between them. Germline V lookup: CDR1 MNHEY, CDR2 SVGAGI. Specified time point: patch test 1, 2 weeks after DPC sensitization. Noted treatment: therapeutic diphenylcyclopropenone sensitization with weekly scalp DPC.

This receptor was taken from a woman in her 30s with alopecia areata. Some clones in this sample may be carry-over from other donors' samples. This specimen consisted of whole blood, obtained in connection with sensitization to the hapten diphenylcyclopropenone (DPC). This sequence joins TRBV6-5 and TRBJ2-1, with D perhaps matching TRBD2 (7 bases). The CDR3 protein is CASSYVPGGDEQFF. The CDR3, as DNA: TGTGCCAGCAGTTATGTGCCGGGGGGCGATGAGCAGTTCTTC.